This TCR beta chain was recorded in a study of cytomegalovirus exposure and HLA in healthy donors. Broader study findings: A later analysis found first-cohort TCR clusters tended to co-occur in the approximately 110 validation repertoires.

The V segment lost 1 base and the J segment 6 bases; nucleotides outside the gene matches: 6. Germline CDR1 and CDR2: LGHNA and YSLEER. The CDR3 contains 15 residues. Assay: immunoSEQ multiplex PCR; the TCRdb copy retains only in-frame clones and omits some. Here the sample spans 150,000 to 180,000 clones, around 88% being singletons. As regards this clone: Its antigen is unidentified.

This chain connects TRBV4-3 to TRBJ2-3; TRBD1 matches 8 bases. This clonotype was obtained from a man between 18 and 35 years old in good health and CMV-seropositive. Material for sequencing was PBMCs. CDR3 nucleotides: TGCGCCAGCAGCCAAGGGACAGGGTCGGAGGATACGCAGTATTTT. Residues: CASSQGTGSEDTQYF.